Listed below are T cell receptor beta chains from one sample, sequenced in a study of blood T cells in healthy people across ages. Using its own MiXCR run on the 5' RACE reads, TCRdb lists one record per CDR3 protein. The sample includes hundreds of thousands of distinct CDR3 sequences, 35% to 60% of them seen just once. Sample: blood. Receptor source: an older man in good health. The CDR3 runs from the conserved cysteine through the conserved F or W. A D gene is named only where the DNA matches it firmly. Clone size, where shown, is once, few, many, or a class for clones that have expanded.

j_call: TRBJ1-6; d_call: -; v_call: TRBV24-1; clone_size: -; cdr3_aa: CATSDSQGLNSPLHF; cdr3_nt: TGTGCCACCAGTGATTCCCAGGGGCTAAATTCACCCCTCCACTTT
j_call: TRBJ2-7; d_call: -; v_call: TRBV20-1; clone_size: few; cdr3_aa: CSARVGGYEQYF; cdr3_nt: TGCAGTGCTAGAGTTGGGGGCTACGAGCAGTACTTC
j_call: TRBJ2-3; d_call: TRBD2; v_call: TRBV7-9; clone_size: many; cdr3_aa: CASSFPSGATDTQYF; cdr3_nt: TGTGCCAGCAGCTTCCCTAGCGGGGCCACAGATACGCAGTATTTT
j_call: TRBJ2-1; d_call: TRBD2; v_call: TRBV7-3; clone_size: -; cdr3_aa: CASSLRTSGSKQFF; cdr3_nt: TGTGCCAGCAGCTTAAGGACTAGCGGGAGTAAGCAGTTCTTC
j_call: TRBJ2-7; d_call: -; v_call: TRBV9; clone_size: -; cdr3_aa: CASSDGTKYEQYF; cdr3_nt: TGTGCCAGCAGCGACGGGACAAAGTACGAGCAGTACTTC
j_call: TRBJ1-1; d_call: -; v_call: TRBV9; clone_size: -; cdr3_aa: CASSPRRQNTEAFF; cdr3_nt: TGTGCCAGCAGCCCGAGACGGCAGAACACTGAAGCTTTCTTT
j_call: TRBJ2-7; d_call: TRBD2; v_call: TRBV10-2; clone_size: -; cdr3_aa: CASSPHRLASSYNEQYF; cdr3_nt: TGCGCCAGCAGTCCCCATCGACTAGCGAGCTCCTACAATGAGCAGTACTTC
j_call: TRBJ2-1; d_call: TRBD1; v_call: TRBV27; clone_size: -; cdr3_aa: CASSFFAGQGWDEQFF; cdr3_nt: TGTGCCAGCAGTTTTTTTGCGGGACAGGGTTGGGATGAGCAGTTCTTC
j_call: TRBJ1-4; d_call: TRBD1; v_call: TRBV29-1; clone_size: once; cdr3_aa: CSVDRVGTNEKLFF; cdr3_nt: TGCAGCGTAGACAGGGTGGGGACTAATGAAAAACTGTTTTTT
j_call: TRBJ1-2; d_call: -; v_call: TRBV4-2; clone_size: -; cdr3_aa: CASSQDRDDYGYTF; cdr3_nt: TGTGCCAGCAGCCAAGACAGGGACGACTATGGCTACACCTTC
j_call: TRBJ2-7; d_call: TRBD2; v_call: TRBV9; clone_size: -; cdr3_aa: CASSEGGLAYEQYF; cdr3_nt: TGTGCCAGCAGCGAGGGGGGACTAGCCTACGAGCAGTACTTC
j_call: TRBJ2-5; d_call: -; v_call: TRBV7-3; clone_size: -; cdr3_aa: CASSLTGSSSETQYF; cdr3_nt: TGTGCCAGCAGCTTAACGGGCTCCTCGTCGGAGACCCAGTACTTC
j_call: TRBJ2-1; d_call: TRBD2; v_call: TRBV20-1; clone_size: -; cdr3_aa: CSAREGSGEGVTQFF; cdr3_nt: TGCAGTGCTAGAGAGGGCAGCGGGGAGGGAGTGACCCAGTTCTTC
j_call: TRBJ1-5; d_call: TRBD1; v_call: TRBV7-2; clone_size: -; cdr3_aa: CASSLTTGGGQPQHF; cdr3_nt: TGTGCCAGCAGCTTAACTACAGGGGGAGGGCAGCCCCAGCATTTT
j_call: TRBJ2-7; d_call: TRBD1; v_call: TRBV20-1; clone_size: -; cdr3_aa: CSATVGQGGYEQYF; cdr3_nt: TGCAGTGCTACAGTCGGACAGGGAGGCTACGAGCAGTACTTC
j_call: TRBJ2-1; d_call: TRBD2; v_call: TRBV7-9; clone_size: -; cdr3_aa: CASTYSGGSYNEQFF; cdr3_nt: TGTGCCAGCACCTATTCCGGGGGGTCCTACAATGAGCAGTTCTTC
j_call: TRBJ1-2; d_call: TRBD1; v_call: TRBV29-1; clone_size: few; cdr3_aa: CSAEQGAAGYTF; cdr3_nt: TGCAGCGCCGAGCAGGGGGCGGCTGGCTACACCTTC
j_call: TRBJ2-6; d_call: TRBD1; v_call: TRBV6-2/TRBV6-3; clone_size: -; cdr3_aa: CASSTAPLGQGTTGANVLTF; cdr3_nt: TGTGCCAGCAGTACGGCCCCTTTGGGACAGGGGACTACTGGGGCCAACGTCCTGACTTTC
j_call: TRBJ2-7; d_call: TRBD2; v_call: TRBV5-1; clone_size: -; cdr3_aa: CASRDGTSEPYEQYF; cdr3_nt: TGCGCCAGCAGAGACGGGACTAGCGAACCCTACGAGCAGTACTTC
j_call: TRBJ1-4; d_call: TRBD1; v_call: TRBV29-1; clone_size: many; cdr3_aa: CSVAPTGGEKLFF; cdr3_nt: TGCAGCGTCGCGCCGACAGGGGGTGAAAAACTGTTTTTT
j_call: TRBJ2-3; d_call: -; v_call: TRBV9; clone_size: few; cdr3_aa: CASSPISDTQYF; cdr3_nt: TGTGCCAGCAGCCCCATTTCAGATACGCAGTATTTT
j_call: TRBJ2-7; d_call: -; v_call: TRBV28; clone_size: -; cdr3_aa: CASSSASASSYEQYF; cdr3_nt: TGTGCCAGCAGTTCAGCTAGCGCTTCCTCCTACGAGCAGTACTTC
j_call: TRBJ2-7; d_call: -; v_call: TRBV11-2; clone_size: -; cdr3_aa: CASSLEWVEEQYF; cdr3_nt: TGTGCCAGCAGCTTAGAATGGGTGGAGGAGCAGTACTTC
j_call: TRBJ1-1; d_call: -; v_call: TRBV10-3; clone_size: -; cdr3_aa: CAISEPVIGQMKNTEAFF; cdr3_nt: TGTGCCATCAGTGAGCCGGTGATCGGACAGATGAAGAACACTGAAGCTTTCTTT
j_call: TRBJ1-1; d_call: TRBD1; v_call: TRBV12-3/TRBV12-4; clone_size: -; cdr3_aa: CASSRTGMMNTEAFF; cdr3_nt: TGTGCCAGCAGCCGGACAGGGATGATGAACACTGAAGCTTTCTTT
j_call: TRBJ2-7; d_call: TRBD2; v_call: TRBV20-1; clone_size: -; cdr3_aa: CSAPGGRAYEQYF; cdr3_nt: TGCAGTGCCCCGGGCGGGAGGGCGTACGAGCAGTACTTC
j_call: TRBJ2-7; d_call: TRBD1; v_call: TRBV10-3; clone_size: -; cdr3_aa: CAISEAGTGIYEQYF; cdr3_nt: TGTGCCATCAGTGAGGCCGGGACAGGTATCTATGAGCAGTACTTC
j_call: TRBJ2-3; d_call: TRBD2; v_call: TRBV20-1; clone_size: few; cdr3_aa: CSARGLAGFSDTQYF; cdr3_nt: TGCAGTGCTAGGGGACTAGCGGGATTCTCAGATACGCAGTATTTT
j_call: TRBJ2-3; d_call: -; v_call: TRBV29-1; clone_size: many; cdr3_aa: CSVEAGRDKLDTQYF; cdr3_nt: TGCAGCGTTGAGGCCGGACGGGACAAACTGGATACGCAGTATTTT
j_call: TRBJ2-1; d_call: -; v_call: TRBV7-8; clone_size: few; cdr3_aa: CASSPPWPSNEQFF; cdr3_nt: TGTGCCAGCAGCCCCCCTTGGCCCTCCAATGAGCAGTTCTTC
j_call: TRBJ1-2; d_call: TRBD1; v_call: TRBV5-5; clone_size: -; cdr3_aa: CASSLSLRAGGKDGYTF; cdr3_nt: TGTGCCAGCAGCTTGTCCCTAAGGGCAGGGGGCAAGGATGGCTACACCTTC
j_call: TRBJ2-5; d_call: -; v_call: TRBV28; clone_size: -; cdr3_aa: CASSASGIPETQYF; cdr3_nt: TGTGCCAGCAGTGCATCAGGGATCCCGGAGACCCAGTACTTC
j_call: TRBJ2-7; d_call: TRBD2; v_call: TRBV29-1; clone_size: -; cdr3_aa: CSILAGNSYEQYF; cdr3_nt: TGCAGCATACTAGCGGGAAATTCCTACGAGCAGTACTTC
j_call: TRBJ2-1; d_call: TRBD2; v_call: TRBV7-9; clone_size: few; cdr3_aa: CASSSGYYNEQFF; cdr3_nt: TGTGCCAGCTCTAGCGGTTATTACAATGAGCAGTTCTTC
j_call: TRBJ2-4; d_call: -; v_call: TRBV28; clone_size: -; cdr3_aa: CASSQGGKNIQYF; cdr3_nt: TGTGCCAGCAGTCAGGGTGGCAAAAACATTCAGTACTTC
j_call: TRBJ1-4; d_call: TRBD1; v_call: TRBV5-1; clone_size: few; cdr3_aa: CASSIGQGDEKLFF; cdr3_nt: TGCGCCAGCAGCATAGGACAGGGAGACGAAAAACTGTTTTTT
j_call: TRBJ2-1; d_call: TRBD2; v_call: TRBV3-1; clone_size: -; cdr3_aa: CASTSASGINNEQFF; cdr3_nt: TGTGCCAGCACGTCGGCTAGCGGGATAAACAATGAGCAGTTCTTC
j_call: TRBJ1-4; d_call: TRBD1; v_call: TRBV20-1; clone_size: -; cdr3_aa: CSAKPGQGDEKLFF; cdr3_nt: TGCAGTGCAAAACCGGGACAGGGAGACGAAAAACTGTTTTTT
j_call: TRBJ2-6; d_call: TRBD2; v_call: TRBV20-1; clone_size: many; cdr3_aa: CSARVRLAGGPASSGANVLTF; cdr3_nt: TGCAGTGCTAGAGTCCGCCTAGCGGGCGGCCCGGCCAGCTCTGGGGCCAACGTCCTGACTTTC
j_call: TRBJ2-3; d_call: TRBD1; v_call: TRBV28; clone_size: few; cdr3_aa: CASSGRQGSTDTQYF; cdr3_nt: TGTGCCAGCAGCGGCCGACAGGGCTCCACAGATACGCAGTATTTT
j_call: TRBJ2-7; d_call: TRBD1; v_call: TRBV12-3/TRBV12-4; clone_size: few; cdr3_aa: CATATGVDYEQYF; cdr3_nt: TGTGCCACTGCGACAGGGGTTGACTACGAGCAGTACTTC
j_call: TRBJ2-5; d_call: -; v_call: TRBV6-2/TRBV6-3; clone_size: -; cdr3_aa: CASTPAEAYNEQYF; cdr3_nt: TGTGCCAGCACTCCTGCGGAGGCCTACAATGAGCAGTACTTC
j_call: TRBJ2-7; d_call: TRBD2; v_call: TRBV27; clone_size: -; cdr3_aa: CASSQREWPSYEQYF; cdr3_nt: TGTGCCAGCTCACAGCGGGAATGGCCCTCCTACGAGCAGTACTTC
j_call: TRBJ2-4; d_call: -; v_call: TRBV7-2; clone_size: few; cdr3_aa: CASTSSSDIQYF; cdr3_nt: TGTGCCAGTACCTCATCGAGCGACATTCAGTACTTC
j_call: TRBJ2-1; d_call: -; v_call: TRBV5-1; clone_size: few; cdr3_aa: CASSHGTPNEQFF; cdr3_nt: TGCGCCAGCAGTCACGGGACTCCCAATGAGCAGTTCTTC
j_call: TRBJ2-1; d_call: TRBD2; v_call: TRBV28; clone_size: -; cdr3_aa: CASSGIDTSGNNYNEQFF; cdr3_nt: TGTGCCAGCAGCGGAATCGATACTAGCGGCAATAACTACAATGAGCAGTTCTTC
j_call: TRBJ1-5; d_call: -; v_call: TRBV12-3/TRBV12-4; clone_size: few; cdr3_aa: CASNSLQGRPQHF; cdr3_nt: TGTGCCAGCAATTCTTTACAGGGCCGGCCCCAGCATTTT
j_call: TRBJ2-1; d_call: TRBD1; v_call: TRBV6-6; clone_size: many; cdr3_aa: CASRRGQGDNEQFF; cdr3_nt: TGTGCCAGCAGGAGAGGACAGGGGGACAATGAGCAGTTCTTC
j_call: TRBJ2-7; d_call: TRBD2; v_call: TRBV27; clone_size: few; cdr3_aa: CASSLLASGRAYEQYF; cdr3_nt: TGTGCCAGCAGTTTACTGGCTAGCGGGAGGGCGTACGAGCAGTACTTC
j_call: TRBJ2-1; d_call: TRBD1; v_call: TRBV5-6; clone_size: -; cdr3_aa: CASSADRVGAQETQFF; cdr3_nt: TGTGCCAGCAGCGCAGACAGGGTGGGGGCCCAAGAGACCCAGTTCTTC
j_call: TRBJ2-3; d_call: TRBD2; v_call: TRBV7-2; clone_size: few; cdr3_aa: CASSLLAGLSTDTQYF; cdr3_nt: TGTGCCAGCAGTCTTCTAGCGGGACTAAGCACAGATACGCAGTATTTT
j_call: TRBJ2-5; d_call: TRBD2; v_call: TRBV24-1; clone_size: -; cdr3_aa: CATVGLGPYQETQYF; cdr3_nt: TGTGCCACCGTTGGACTAGGCCCTTATCAAGAGACCCAGTACTTC
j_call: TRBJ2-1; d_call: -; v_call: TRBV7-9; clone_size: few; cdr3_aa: CASSLSGPNEQFF; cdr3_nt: TGTGCCAGCAGCTTGAGCGGGCCCAATGAGCAGTTCTTC
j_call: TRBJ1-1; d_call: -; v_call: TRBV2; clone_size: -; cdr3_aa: CASSEALAATGAFF; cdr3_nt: TGTGCCAGCAGTGAAGCTCTGGCAGCCACTGGGGCTTTCTTT